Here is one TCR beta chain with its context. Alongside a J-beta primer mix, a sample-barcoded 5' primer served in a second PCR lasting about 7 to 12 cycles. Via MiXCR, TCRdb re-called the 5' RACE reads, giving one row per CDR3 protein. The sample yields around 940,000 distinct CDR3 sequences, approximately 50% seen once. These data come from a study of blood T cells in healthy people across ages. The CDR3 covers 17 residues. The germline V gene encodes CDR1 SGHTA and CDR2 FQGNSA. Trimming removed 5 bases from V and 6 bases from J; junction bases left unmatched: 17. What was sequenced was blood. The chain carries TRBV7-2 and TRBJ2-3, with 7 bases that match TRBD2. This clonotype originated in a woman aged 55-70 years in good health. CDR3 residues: CASSLKAGPSGTDTQYF. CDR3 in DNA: TGTGCCAGCAGCCTAAAGGCGGGGCCCAGCGGGACGGATACGCAGTATTTT.